The rows below give T cell receptor beta chains drawn from one sample of a study of blood T cell repertoires in COVID-19. The table came from immunoSEQ multiplex PCR; TCRdb's copy has only in-frame clones and leaves some out. Here the sample spans under 80,000 clones, about 90% being singletons. Sequenced material: peripheral blood. These receptors came from a human donor in a cohort sampled during active COVID-19. Both conserved end residues are part of each CDR3. The D gene is left open where the match is weak. The size field is filled for only some rows; it gives once, few, many or a size class.

j_call d_call v_call clone_size cdr3_aa cdr3_nt
TRBJ2-7 TRBD1 TRBV29-1 few CSGVRTGYEQYF TGCAGCGGGGTGAGGACAGGGTACGAGCAGTACTTC
TRBJ2-2 - TRBV5-6 - CASSFEGTNTGELFF TGTGCCAGCAGCTTTGAGGGAACGAACACCGGGGAGCTGTTTTTT
TRBJ2-7 - TRBV7-8 few CASTGGRTYEQYF TGTGCCAGCACCGGGGGGCGGACCTACGAGCAGTACTTC
TRBJ1-5 - TRBV6-5 - CASSRTGLSNQPQHF TGTGCCAGCAGTCGGACGGGGTTGAGCAATCAGCCCCAGCATTTT
TRBJ1-4 TRBD1 TRBV6-5 - CASSSGGYNEKLFF TGTGCCAGCAGTTCAGGGGGATATAATGAAAAACTGTTTTTT
TRBJ2-1 - TRBV4-1 - CASSQRLARSNEQFF TGCGCCAGCAGCCAAAGGCTAGCGCGGAGCAATGAGCAGTTCTTC
TRBJ2-7 TRBD1 TRBV4-1 - CASSPGTGAREQYF TGCGCCAGCAGCCCCGGGACAGGGGCGCGAGAGCAGTACTTC
TRBJ2-2 TRBD2 TRBV12-5 once CASGLDWREGTGELFF TGTGCTAGTGGTTTGGACTGGCGGGAGGGGACCGGGGAGCTGTTTTTT
TRBJ2-1 - TRBV2 once CASGVKDRRSYNEQFF TGTGCCAGCGGGGTGAAGGACAGACGATCCTACAATGAGCAGTTCTTC
TRBJ2-1 - TRBV11-3 - CASSLDRLLPPTPFF TGTGCCAGCAGCTTAGATCGACTGCTACCCCCGACCCCGTTCTTC
TRBJ2-3 - TRBV29-1 - CSVYKTGTSTDTQYF TGCAGCGTTTACAAAACCGGGACTAGCACAGATACGCAGTATTTT
TRBJ2-1 TRBD2 TRBV19 - CASTPGLAGAIEQFF TGTGCCAGTACGCCGGGACTAGCGGGAGCGATTGAGCAGTTCTTC
TRBJ2-2 - TRBV28 - CASIKAGADTGELFF TGTGCCAGCATCAAGGCTGGGGCGGACACCGGGGAGCTGTTTTTT